This T cell receptor beta chain was found in a study of cytomegalovirus exposure and HLA in healthy donors. PCR involved 60 Vbeta and 13 Jbeta primers. Only in-frame clones appear in the TCRdb table, and some are missing; sequencing was by immunoSEQ multiplex PCR. The sample lists about 150,000 clones; over 60% were seen once. The CDR3 consists of 14 residues. In germline, CDR1 is SNHLY, CDR2 FYNNEI. The trim removed 6 bases at V and 5 bases at J, leaving 6 bases unmatched. The sequence was obtained from a woman between 25 and 40 years old in good health and CMV-seropositive. Sequenced: PBMCs. This rearrangement joins TRBV2 to TRBJ1-1, with 10 bases matching TRBD1. The CDR3 reads CASRDRTGGTEAFF. In DNA, the CDR3 is TGTGCCAGCAGAGACAGGACAGGGGGGACTGAAGCTTTCTTT.